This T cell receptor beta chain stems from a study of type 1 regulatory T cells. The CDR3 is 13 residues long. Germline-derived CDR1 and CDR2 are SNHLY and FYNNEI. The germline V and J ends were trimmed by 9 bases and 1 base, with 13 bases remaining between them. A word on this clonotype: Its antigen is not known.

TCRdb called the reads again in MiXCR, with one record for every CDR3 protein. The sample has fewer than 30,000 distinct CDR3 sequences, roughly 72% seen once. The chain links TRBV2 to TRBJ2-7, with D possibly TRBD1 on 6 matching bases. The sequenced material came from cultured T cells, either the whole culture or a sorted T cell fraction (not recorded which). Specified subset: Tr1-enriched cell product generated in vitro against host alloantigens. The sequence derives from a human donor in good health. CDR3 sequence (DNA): TGTGCCAGTTTTCGAGGGGGATCCTACGAGCAGTACTTC. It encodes CASFRGGSYEQYF.